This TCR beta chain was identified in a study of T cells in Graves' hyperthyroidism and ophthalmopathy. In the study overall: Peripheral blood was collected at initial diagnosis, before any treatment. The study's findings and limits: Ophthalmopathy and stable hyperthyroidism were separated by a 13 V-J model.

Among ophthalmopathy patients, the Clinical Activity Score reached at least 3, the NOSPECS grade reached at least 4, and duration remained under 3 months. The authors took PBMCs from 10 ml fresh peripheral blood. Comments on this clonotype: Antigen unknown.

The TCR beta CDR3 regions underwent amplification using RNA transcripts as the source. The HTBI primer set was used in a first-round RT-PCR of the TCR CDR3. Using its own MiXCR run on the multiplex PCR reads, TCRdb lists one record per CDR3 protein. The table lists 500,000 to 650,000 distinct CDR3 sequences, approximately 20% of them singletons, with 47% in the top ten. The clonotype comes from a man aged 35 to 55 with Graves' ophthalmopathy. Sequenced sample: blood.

CDR3 nucleotides: TGCAGTGCCACCGCCGGGACAGGGGAAGAGACCCAGTACTTC. Amino acid sequence: CSATAGTGEETQYF. The rearrangement joins TRBV20-1 to TRBJ2-5, with TRBD1 matching over 10 bases. The CDR3 sequence is 14 residues long. J lost 3 bases, V lost 6 bases, and 7 bases had no gene match. Germline V gene data show CDR1 as DFQATT and CDR2 as SNEGSKA (reference sequence).